These 7 T cell receptor beta chains share one sample of origin, sequenced in a study of T cells in Graves' hyperthyroidism and ophthalmopathy. The investigators amplified TCR beta CDR3 regions from RNA transcripts. During a first-round RT-PCR of the TCR CDR3, the HTBI primer set was used. TCRdb passed the multiplex PCR reads through MiXCR, listing each CDR3 protein once. The sample gives 450,000 to 500,000 distinct CDR3 sequences, about 22% of which show up once; under 55% is in the top ten. The sequencing sample was made of blood. Receptor source: a woman between 70 and 85 years old with Graves' ophthalmopathy.

This clonotype came up a few times. This chain links TRBV6-1 with TRBJ2-1, with D maybe TRBD2 (7 bases). V lost 8 bases to trimming and J lost 3 bases, with 26 bases between them. CDR3 length: 18 amino acids. Germline CDR1 MNHNS, CDR2 SASEGT. Here the CDR3 DNA reads TGTGCCAGCCTAACGGGGGCGAGCGGGAAGGCCCACTACAATGAGCAGTTCTTC. The encoded protein is CASLTGASGKAHYNEQFF.

The chain has TRBV28 and TRBJ1-5; D uncertain. From germline, CDR1 is MDHEN and CDR2 SYDVKM. The V and J ends lost 2 bases and 0 bases respectively, with 14 bases between them. This CDR3 contains 17 residues. The CDR3 loop is CASSLGVLEYSNQPQHF. The CDR3 nucleotides are TGTGCCAGCAGTTTAGGGGTATTGGAGTATAGCAATCAGCCCCAGCATTTT.

In this sample, this clonotype turned up many times. V usage is TRBV28 and J usage is TRBJ2-7; 7 bases align to TRBD1. The germline gives CDR1 MDHEN, CDR2 SYDVKM. The trim removed 6 bases at V and 4 bases at J, leaving 9 bases unmatched. This CDR3 is built from 14 residues. The CDR3 is CASSAGDRVYEQYF. DNA of the CDR3: TGTGCCAGCAGCGCCGGCGACAGGGTGTACGAGCAGTACTTC.

The rearrangement links TRBV5-1 to TRBJ2-7; 10 nucleotides match TRBD2. The germline gives CDR1 SGHRS, CDR2 YFSETQ. CDR3 size: 15 residues. Trimming at V came to 1 base and at J to 5 bases, leaving 6 bases not matched to a gene. CDR3 amino acids: CASSLNLAGANEQYF. The CDR3 DNA reads TGCGCCAGCAGCTTGAATCTAGCGGGAGCAAACGAGCAGTACTTC.

CDR3 DNA: TGTGCCAGCAGGGGGGTTGGGGTGTCAGATACGCAGTATTTT. Its protein is CASRGVGVSDTQYF. V gene TRBV2 combines with J gene TRBJ2-3; D might be TRBD1 or TRBD2, each matching 5 bases. V was trimmed by 6 bases and J by 4 bases, leaving 14 bases between them. The CDR3 has 14 residues. The germline gives CDR1 SNHLY, CDR2 FYNNEI.

The rearrangement joins TRBV20-1 to TRBJ1-2, with unresolved D. CDR3 length: 15 residues. V was pared by 3 bases and J by 4 bases, with 18 bases between. Germline V lookup: CDR1 DFQATT, CDR2 SNEGSKA (reference sequence). CDR3 DNA sequence: TGCAGTGCTAGCTCCCCAACGGGGAGGACCTATGGCTACACCTTC. Protein sequence: CSASSPTGRTYGYTF.

The chain has TRBV5-1 and TRBJ2-2; 8 bases align to TRBD2. CDR1 SGHRS and CDR2 YFSETQ come from the germline V gene. The ends lost 0 bases at V and 6 bases at J; junction bases unmatched: 4. CDR3 length: 15 residues. In DNA, the CDR3 is TGCGCCAGCAGCTTGGAATTGGGACTAGCCGGGGAGCTGTTTTTT. Amino acids: CASSLELGLAGELFF. Combining the CDR3 with reference TRBV5-1 and TRBJ2-2 gives the whole variable domain KAGVTQTPRYLIKTRGQQVTLSCSPISGHRSVSWYQQTPGQGLQFLFEYFSETQRNKGNFPGRFSGRQFSNSRSEMNVSTLELGDSALYLCASSLELGLAGELFFGEGSRLTVL.